This T cell receptor beta chain emerged from a study of T cell responses to AZD1222 COVID-19 vaccine. Libraries were prepared by immunoSEQ multiplex PCR; TCRdb keeps only in-frame clonotypes and omits some of them. The table records roughly 95,000 clones, around nine tenths of them present only once. The sequence was obtained from an adult in good health. Sequenced here: peripheral blood, sampled on day 0 of AZD1222 vaccination.

In nucleotides, the CDR3 is TGTGCCAGCAGCAAAAATCGGGATAATTACAATGAGCAGTTCTTC. This encodes CASSKNRDNYNEQFF. The V gene is TRBV21-1, the J gene TRBJ2-1; the table calls TRBD2, which could not be checked here. TRBV21-1 is a documented pseudogene. The CDR3 has 15 residues.